This section outlines one T cell receptor beta chain sequence together with its context. Among the donors, all were Caucasian adults who lived in Nashville, Tennessee. This sample was taken from a study of shared clonotypes between healthy human individuals. For the study at large: Plates per donor: three CD4 naive, three CD4 memory, two CD8 naive, one CD8 memory.

The CDR3 loop spans 16 amino acids. For each subset, genomic DNA was distributed in equal portions over several immunoSEQ plates. Only in-frame clones appear in the TCRdb table, and some are missing; sequencing was by immunoSEQ multiplex PCR. The data show millions of clones, roughly 96% seen once. J is TRBJ2-5 and V is TRBV21-1; the D call in the table, TRBD2, was not verified against the DNA. TRBV21-1 represents a pseudogene. The sequence derives from a man in his late teens or twenties in good health. The sequencing input was naive CD4+ T cells sorted from blood. Subset of the sample: CD45RA+ positively selected. The CDR3 protein is CASSKVVLAAQETQYF. In DNA form, the CDR3 reads TGTGCCAGCAGCAAAGTGGTACTAGCGGCTCAAGAGACCCAGTACTTC.